This is a list of T cell receptor beta chains from one sample in a study of blood T cells in healthy people across ages. TCRdb used MiXCR to reprocess the 5' RACE reads, holding one entry per CDR3 protein. This table holds 1.6 million or so distinct CDR3 sequences, around 35% found once. The source material was blood. Receptor source: a woman in her thirties in good health. Each CDR3 is given with its conserved first and last residue. A D gene is named only where the DNA matches it firmly. Size is omitted from some rows. Given values are once, few, many or a class for expanded clones.

TRBJ2-1 - TRBD2 TRBV20-1 CSARTSGSRGNEQFF TGCAGTGCTCGGACTAGCGGGAGCCGGGGCAATGAGCAGTTCTTC
TRBJ2-1 few - TRBV5-1 CASSLGTRGPNEQFF TGCGCCAGCAGCTTGGGAACAAGGGGCCCCAATGAGCAGTTCTTC
TRBJ1-2 - TRBD1 TRBV20-1 CSARYEGAGGYTF TGCAGTGCTAGATATGAGGGGGCGGGTGGCTACACCTTC
TRBJ2-3 - - TRBV20-1 CSARDPRAPSGQYF TGCAGTGCTAGAGATCCCCGGGCCCCCAGTGGGCAGTATTTT
TRBJ2-5 - TRBD2 TRBV28 CASSRRLAGLIAGETRYF TGTGCCAGCAGTAGACGACTAGCGGGTCTGATCGCGGGAGAGACCCGGTACTTC
TRBJ2-7 - - TRBV13 CASSLGRDMGQYF TGTGCCAGCAGCTTAGGCAGGGATATGGGGCAGTACTTC
TRBJ2-1 many TRBD2 TRBV12-3/TRBV12-4 CASILLRTSGISYNEQFF TGTGCCAGCATCCTCCTACGGACTAGCGGCATCTCCTACAATGAGCAGTTCTTC
TRBJ2-5 - TRBD2 TRBV7-9 CASGAGWGETQYF TGTGCCAGCGGAGCGGGATGGGGAGAGACCCAGTACTTC
TRBJ2-3 few TRBD1 TRBV6-5 CASSYSRTGLADTQYF TGTGCCAGCAGTTACTCGCGGACAGGGTTGGCAGATACGCAGTATTTT
TRBJ1-4 few - TRBV6-5 CASSRLDSANEKLFF TGTGCCAGCAGTAGGCTGGATTCGGCTAATGAAAAACTGTTTTTT
TRBJ2-1 - TRBD2 TRBV7-8 CASSSKPGLADQMNEQFF TGTGCCAGCAGCTCAAAACCGGGACTAGCGGACCAGATGAATGAGCAGTTCTTC
TRBJ1-1 few - TRBV6-1 CASSEEIEPGTEAFF TGTGCCAGCAGTGAAGAAATAGAACCGGGGACTGAAGCTTTCTTT
TRBJ2-5 many TRBD1 TRBV3-1 CASSHDRGQETQYF TGTGCCAGCAGCCACGACAGGGGCCAAGAGACCCAGTACTTC
TRBJ2-1 - - TRBV4-2 CASSQGRSAYNEQFF TGTGCCAGCAGCCAAGGTCGGTCAGCCTACAATGAGCAGTTCTTC
TRBJ1-4 - - TRBV5-1 CASRTGGTRDEKLFF TGCGCCAGCAGAACGGGAGGGACGAGGGATGAAAAACTGTTTTTT
TRBJ2-7 few - TRBV6-1 CASSEVGRSSYEQYF TGTGCCAGCAGTGAAGTTGGCAGAAGCTCCTACGAGCAGTACTTC
TRBJ2-2 - TRBD2 TRBV9 CASSVERAGHTGELFF TGTGCCAGCAGCGTAGAAAGAGCGGGGCACACCGGGGAGCTGTTTTTT
TRBJ1-6 - - TRBV7-3 CASSSRVLNSPLHF TGTGCCAGCAGCTCTAGGGTTCTTAATTCACCCCTCCACTTT
TRBJ1-6 - - TRBV20-1 CSARDRVPGNSPLHF TGCAGTGCTAGAGACAGGGTTCCGGGCAATTCACCCCTCCACTTT
TRBJ2-4 - TRBD1 TRBV5-6 CASNSLTGDRVNIQYF TGTGCCAGCAACTCACTGACAGGGGACCGCGTAAACATTCAGTACTTC
TRBJ2-7 - - TRBV20-1 CSTRDIGSYEQYF TGCAGTACTAGAGATATCGGTTCTTACGAGCAGTACTTC
TRBJ2-7 - TRBD1 TRBV27 CASSSAGGSVEQYF TGTGCCAGCAGTTCTGCAGGGGGCTCGGTTGAGCAGTACTTC
TRBJ2-7 few TRBD1 TRBV7-6 CASSLARTGLGYEQYF TGTGCCAGCAGCTTAGCCCGGACAGGGTTGGGGTACGAGCAGTACTTC
TRBJ1-2 - TRBD1 TRBV6-6 CASSYSDRGVYGYTF TGTGCCAGCAGTTACTCTGACAGGGGGGTCTATGGCTACACCTTC
TRBJ2-2 - TRBD1 TRBV4-1 CASSQRQGPGTGELFF TGCGCCAGCAGCCAACGACAGGGCCCGGGGACCGGGGAGCTGTTTTTT
TRBJ2-7 - - TRBV2 CASISTVDYYEQYF TGTGCCAGCATTAGTACAGTAGATTACTACGAGCAGTACTTC